This T cell receptor beta chain emerged from a study of blood T cell repertoires in COVID-19. The overall study: Samples came from the United States, Italy and Spain, spanning acute and convalescent COVID-19. PBMCs, B-cell-depleted T cells, or T cells were the source of the cDNA or gDNA that made up the material.

In the source study's methods: Reference gene primer amplification gave estimated nucleated cell counts. Profiled with immunoSEQ multiplex PCR; TCRdb holds only in-frame clones, not every one. The V and J calls and clone size were taken over from that table, and D and trimming were inferred from the DNA. The sample has fewer than 500,000 clones, approximately 90% seen once. Recruits, aged 18 to 89 years, lived in around 24 US areas. The receptor's source is a woman between 25 and 40 years old with acute COVID-19. Sequenced input: PBMCs or T cells enriched from blood (not recorded which).

CDR3 loop: CASSQFPGSSYEQYF. The DNA for the CDR3 is TGTGCCAGCAGCCAATTCCCCGGGTCCTCCTACGAGCAGTACTTC. This chain links TRBV3-1 (or the pseudogene TRBV3-2) with TRBJ2-7; D gene uncertain. Trimming removed 2 bases from V and 0 bases from J, with 11 bases in between. The CDR3 loop spans 15 amino acids. In germline, CDR1 is LGHDT, CDR2 YNNKEL (reference sequence).